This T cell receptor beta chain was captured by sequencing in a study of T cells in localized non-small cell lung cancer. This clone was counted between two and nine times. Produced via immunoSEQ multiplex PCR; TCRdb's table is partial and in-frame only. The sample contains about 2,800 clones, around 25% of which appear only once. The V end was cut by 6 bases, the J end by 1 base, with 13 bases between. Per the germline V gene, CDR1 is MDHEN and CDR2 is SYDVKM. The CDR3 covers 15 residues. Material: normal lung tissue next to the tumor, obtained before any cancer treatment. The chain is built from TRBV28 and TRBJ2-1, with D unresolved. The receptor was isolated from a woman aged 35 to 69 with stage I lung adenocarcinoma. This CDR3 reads CASRADVLSYNEQFF. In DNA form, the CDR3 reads TGTGCCAGCAGAGCCGACGTACTATCCTACAATGAGCAGTTCTTC.